The clone carrying this TCR beta chain was found many times. The antigen remains undetermined. As the sequencing template, cDNA was produced by extracting RNA and reverse transcribing it. Method: immunoSEQ multiplex PCR; TCRdb's copy keeps in-frame clones and lacks some. The sample contains under 75,000 clones, around half of which appear only once. The sample is drawn from a study of CD8+ T cells in alopecia areata. Turning to the study itself: Among treated patients, oral tofacitinib was administered at 5 to 10 mg twice daily. General study results and limits: Normal skin contains resident alphabeta T cells, and these are also sequenced in scalp samples.

V was clipped by 5 bases and J by 5 bases; unmatched bases: 4. CDR1 and CDR2 from the germline V gene are LNHDA and SQIVND (reference sequence). CDR3 length: 14 residues. Sorting of CD4+ and CD8+ T cells was performed on PBMCs. The chain is built from TRBV19 and TRBJ1-5, with 9 nucleotides matching TRBD1. The TCR was taken from a human donor with alopecia areata. The material was CD8+ T cells sorted from blood, obtained at week 0. This CDR3 reads CASSGGQGYQPQHF. The CDR3 region has the DNA TGTGCCAGTAGTGGGGGACAGGGCTATCAGCCCCAGCATTTT.